This is a list of T cell receptor beta chains from one sample in a study of cytomegalovirus exposure and HLA in healthy donors. Clones were read by immunoSEQ multiplex PCR, and TCRdb kept only the in-frame ones, dropping some. Altogether some 140,000 clones are present, approximately 61% being singletons, with the ten largest covering less than 3%. Material: PBMCs. These receptors were taken from a woman in her 40s in good health and CMV-seronegative. CDR3s include the opening cysteine and the closing phenylalanine or tryptophan. D genes are given only for firm matches. Expanded clones get a size class; other rows say once, few or many, or leave the size out.

d_gene	abundance	j_gene	v_gene	CDR3aa	CDR3nt
TRBD1	.	TRBJ2-3	TRBV5-6	CASSSTGQGIDTQYF	TGTGCCAGCAGCTCGACGGGACAGGGGATAGATACGCAGTATTTT
.	.	TRBJ1-4	TRBV5-6	CASSPPGGREKLFF	TGTGCCAGCAGCCCCCCGGGGGGCCGGGAAAAACTGTTTTTT
.	few	TRBJ1-6	TRBV6-1	CASSEVGALHF	TGTGCCAGCAGTGAAGTAGGGGCCCTCCACTTT
TRBD1	.	TRBJ1-1	TRBV30	CAWTHRDRVTEAFF	TGTGCCTGGACCCACCGGGACAGGGTAACTGAAGCTTTCTTT
.	few	TRBJ1-4	TRBV6-1	CASSDDYGAANEKLFF	TGTGCCAGCAGTGACGATTATGGGGCAGCTAATGAAAAACTGTTTTTT
TRBD1	.	TRBJ1-1	TRBV14	CASSQVYSQGVWNTEAFF	TGTGCCAGCAGCCAAGTCTATTCACAGGGGGTTTGGAACACTGAAGCTTTCTTT
TRBD2	.	TRBJ2-1	TRBV4-1	CASSPDSGGALQNEQFF	TGCGCCAGCAGCCCTGATAGCGGGGGGGCCCTACAGAATGAGCAGTTCTTC
.	few	TRBJ1-1	TRBV19	CASSITDLDYTEAFF	TGTGCCAGTAGTATCACGGACTTGGACTACACTGAAGCTTTCTTT
.	.	TRBJ1-2	TRBV6-1	CASRGTTGYGYTF	TGTGCCAGCAGGGGGACTACGGGCTATGGCTACACCTTC
TRBD1	.	TRBJ1-3	TRBV5-1	CASSPGTAGNTIYF	TGCGCCAGCAGCCCCGGGACAGCTGGAAACACCATATATTTT
.	.	TRBJ1-4	TRBV30	CAWSVGGSMFF	TGTGCCTGGAGTGTGGGAGGCTCGATGTTTTTT
.	.	TRBJ1-3	TRBV4-1	CASSQTGAGNTIYF	TGCGCCAGCAGCCAAACGGGGGCTGGAAACACCATATATTTT
.	.	TRBJ1-2	TRBV6-1	CASSGGGYTF	TGTGCCAGCAGTGGCGGTGGCTACACCTTC
.	.	TRBJ1-1	TRBV6-6	CASGMSGIAVEAFF	TGTGCCAGCGGGATGAGCGGGATAGCCGTTGAAGCTTTCTTT
TRBD1	few	TRBJ2-7	TRBV28	CASSLRTGGSYEQYF	TGTGCCAGCAGTCTGCGGACAGGGGGCTCCTACGAGCAGTACTTC
TRBD1	few	TRBJ2-5	TRBV18	CASSSRDRGVETQYF	TGTGCCAGCTCATCCCGGGACAGGGGTGTGGAGACCCAGTACTTC
.	once	TRBJ2-1	TRBV27	CASSWGDSYNEQFF	TGTGCCAGCAGTTGGGGGGACAGCTACAATGAGCAGTTCTTC
TRBD1	.	TRBJ1-3	TRBV4-1	CTSSPGTVSGNTIYF	TGCACCAGCAGCCCTGGGACAGTCTCTGGAAACACCATATATTTT
TRBD1	few	TRBJ1-1	TRBV5-1	CASSSGTGGEAFF	TGCGCCAGCAGCTCAGGGACAGGGGGAGAAGCTTTCTTT
TRBD1	.	TRBJ2-2	TRBV19	CASSTDRTTGELFF	TGTGCCAGTAGTACGGACAGGACCACCGGGGAGCTGTTTTTT
TRBD1	.	TRBJ2-7	TRBV4-3	CASSQDHRGAFEQYF	TGCGCCAGCAGCCAAGATCACAGGGGCGCTTTCGAGCAGTACTTC
TRBD2	.	TRBJ2-7	TRBV2	CASKSSGAFHEQYF	TGTGCCAGCAAAAGTAGCGGGGCGTTCCACGAGCAGTACTTC
TRBD2	.	TRBJ2-1	TRBV5-1	CASTASGGSSYNEQFF	TGCGCCAGCACCGCTTCCGGGGGGAGCTCCTACAATGAGCAGTTCTTC
TRBD2	once	TRBJ2-3	TRBV19	CASSTRGTSGGSTDTQYF	TGTGCCAGTAGCACACGGGGGACTAGCGGGGGAAGCACAGATACGCAGTATTTT
.	.	TRBJ1-3	TRBV4-2	CASSHPHGENSGNTIYF	TGTGCCAGCAGCCATCCCCACGGGGAGAACTCTGGAAACACCATATATTTT
.	.	TRBJ1-1	TRBV30	CAWRGGLNTEAFF	TGTGCCTGGAGGGGGGGACTCAACACTGAAGCTTTCTTT
.	.	TRBJ1-1	TRBV5-6	CASARVGRNTEAFF	TGTGCCAGCGCCAGGGTCGGGCGGAACACTGAAGCTTTCTTT
.	few	TRBJ1-5	TRBV6-5	CASSYSPRPNQPQHF	TGTGCCAGCAGTTACTCACCCAGGCCAAATCAGCCCCAGCATTTT
.	.	TRBJ1-3	TRBV7-2	CASSQYLYSGNTIYF	TGTGCCAGCAGCCAATATCTCTACTCTGGAAACACCATATATTTT
TRBD1	.	TRBJ1-1	TRBV27	CASSIQGADTEAFF	TGTGCCAGCAGTATTCAGGGGGCGGACACTGAAGCTTTCTTT
TRBD1	once	TRBJ1-2	TRBV6-5	CASSRTGLGYGYTF	TGTGCCAGCAGTCGGACAGGGTTAGGCTATGGCTACACCTTC
.	.	TRBJ1-2	TRBV6-1	CAGLEDSNYGYTF	TGTGCCGGACTAGAGGACAGTAACTATGGCTACACCTTC
.	few	TRBJ2-1	TRBV5-6	CASSPHSIAVEQFF	TGTGCCAGCAGCCCCCATTCCATAGCGGTTGAGCAGTTCTTC
.	few	TRBJ2-3	TRBV11-2	CASSLGSVSDTQYF	TGTGCCAGCAGCTTGGGGAGCGTATCAGATACGCAGTATTTT
TRBD2	.	TRBJ2-3	TRBV6-5	CASSSLTGDYTDTQYF	TGTGCCAGCAGTTCACTAACGGGGGACTACACAGATACGCAGTATTTT
.	.	TRBJ2-7	TRBV7-8	CASSQGLTGSQSSYEQYF	TGTGCCAGCAGCCAAGGGCTTACGGGATCCCAAAGCTCCTACGAGCAGTACTTC
.	.	TRBJ1-5	TRBV10-3	CAISGTGMGYSNQPQHF	TGTGCCATCAGCGGTACAGGGATGGGGTATAGCAATCAGCCCCAGCATTTT
TRBD1	.	TRBJ2-7	TRBV6-5	CASSRQGTPYEQYF	TGTGCCAGCAGCCGACAGGGGACCCCCTACGAGCAGTACTTC
.	few	TRBJ1-2	TRBV2	CASIMERGGYTF	TGTGCCAGCATCATGGAGAGAGGTGGCTACACCTTC
TRBD1	.	TRBJ2-1	TRBV6-7	CASNQGVGDNEQFF	TGTGCCAGCAATCAGGGGGTCGGGGACAATGAGCAGTTCTTC
TRBD2	.	TRBJ2-3	TRBV6-4	CASSDSRIERGPSTDTQYF	TGTGCCAGCAGTGACTCGAGAATAGAGCGGGGGCCTAGCACAGATACGCAGTATTTT
.	few	TRBJ1-2	TRBV9	CASSVDEAYGYTF	TGTGCCAGCAGCGTTGACGAGGCGTATGGCTACACCTTC